One and the same sample provided the 10 T cell receptor beta chains below, sequenced in a study of Ad26.COV2.S vaccination and SARS-CoV-2 variants (dated by TCRdb to the early 2020s). Receptors were amplified or captured by the immunoSEQ multiplex PCR assay. Drawn from immuneACCESS, this table holds only the in-frame rearrangements with V and J called that TCRdb kept. Clones are partly lost; checked studies trace under half to an unresolved V gene and leave the rest unexplained. This sample holds about 500,000 clones; approximately 90% were observed only once. The ten largest clonotypes hold 1.7% of the sample. The treatment or condition label for this specimen denotes: 19 received Ad26.COV2.S at low or high dose, single or two shots; about five received placebo; per-sample allocation not given. Repertoires of vaccine and placebo recipients were sequenced from samples collected on day 63 after the first injection.

The material sequenced was peripheral blood, taken in a trial of Ad26.COV2.S vaccine versus placebo. These receptors all stem from a person aged 18-65 years who received the Ad26.COV2.S COVID-19 vaccine or a placebo.

The sample holds a few counts of this clone. The chain links TRBV4-2 to TRBJ2-1; TRBD1 aligns across 8 bases. The CDR3 sequence is 16 residues long. Trimming took 0 bases from V and 8 from J; bases not matched to a gene: 9. Germline values: CDR1 LGHNA, CDR2 YNFKEQ. The DNA for the CDR3 is TGTGCCAGCAGCCAAGATACCATGGGGACAGGATATGAGCAGTTCTTC. It yields the protein CASSQDTMGTGYEQFF.

The chain joins TRBV18 to TRBJ1-1, with D tentatively TRBD1 (6 bases). Between the trimmed V and J ends, which lost 4 bases and 1 base, there was a span of 22 bases. Germline V gene lookup returns CDR1 KGHSH and CDR2 LQKENI. The CDR3 runs to 18 residues. CDR3: CASSRYSAQGPGNTEAFF. The CDR3 DNA sequence: TGTGCCAGCTCACGGTACTCAGCTCAGGGGCCGGGGAACACTGAAGCTTTCTTT.

This chain joins TRBV9 and TRBJ1-2; D unresolved. The length of the CDR3 is 12 residues. V shed 0 bases and J shed 8 bases, with 8 bases lying between them. Germline loops: CDR1 SGDLS, CDR2 YYNGEE. DNA of the CDR3: TGTGCCAGCAGCGTAGACGAGGAGGGCTACACCTTC. Its translation: CASSVDEEGYTF. The whole variable domain, filled in from reference TRBV9 and TRBJ1-2, reads DSGVTQTPKHLITATGQRVTLRCSPRSGDLSVYWYQQSLDQGLQFLIQYYNGEERAKGNILERFSAQQFPDLHSELNLSSLELGDSALYFCASSVDEEGYTFGSGTRLTVV.

To note about this clone: The sample carries other DNA sequences with the same CDR3. CDR3 residues: CAWSAGGGGQPQHF. CDR3 sequence (DNA): TGTGCCTGGAGTGCAGGAGGAGGAGGACAGCCCCAGCATTTT. The genes are TRBV30 and TRBJ1-5, with D uncertain. Trimming removed 1 base from V and 7 bases from J, with 14 bases in between. The length of the CDR3 is 14 residues. Germline CDR1 reads GTSNPN; CDR2 reads SVGIG (reference sequence). Full variable domain (outside the CDR3, taken from reference TRBV30 and TRBJ1-5): SQTIHQWPATLVQPVGSPLSLECTVEGTSNPNLYWYRQAAGRGLQLLFYSVGIGQISSEVPQNLSASRPQDRQFILSSKKLLLSDSGFYLCAWSAGGGGQPQHFGDGTRLSIL.

The chain has TRBV5-1 and TRBJ1-2; D gene ambiguous. V lost 4 bases and J lost 8, with 15 bases in between. The germline V gene encodes CDR1 SGHRS and CDR2 YFSETQ. The length of the CDR3 is 13 residues. The CDR3, as DNA: TGCGCCAGCAGCATCGGCCCCATGGGGGGCTACACCTTC. Residues: CASSIGPMGGYTF.

This chain joins TRBV6-6 and TRBJ1-1; TRBD1 aligns across 7 bases. This CDR3 has 13 amino acids. J lost 6 bases, V lost 5 bases, and 6 bases had no gene match. Germline loops: CDR1 MNHNY, CDR2 SVGAGI (reference sequence). The CDR3 loop reads CASSTRQGAEAFF. DNA for the CDR3: TGTGCCAGCAGTACCCGACAGGGAGCTGAAGCTTTCTTT.

The chain joins TRBV20-1 to TRBJ1-2; D is unresolved. Trimming cost V 7 bases and J 2 bases, with 5 bases left between them. Germline CDR1 DFQATT, CDR2 SNEGSKA (reference sequence). There are 10 residues in the CDR3. The chain's CDR3 is CSESNYGYTF. The DNA of the CDR3 is TGCAGTGAGTCAAACTATGGCTACACCTTC.

This clone showed up just once. V usage is TRBV19 and J usage is TRBJ1-2, with TRBD1 as a possible D gene (5 bases). The germline gives CDR1 LNHDA, CDR2 SQIVND (reference sequence). CDR3 length: 14 amino acids. With 6 bases removed from V and 6 bases from J, the gap between germline ends came to 17 bases. DNA of the CDR3: TGTGCCAGTAGCATGCCTCAGGGTTCTAATGGCTACACCTTC. Its translation is CASSMPQGSNGYTF.

The CDR3 here is CASSDLREPRLFF. The CDR3 DNA reads as TGTGCCAGCAGTGACCTACGGGAACCCAGATTGTTTTTT. The chain links TRBV12-3 or TRBV12-4 to TRBJ1-4; no clear D. This CDR3 spans 13 amino acids. Trimming removed 5 bases from V and 15 bases from J, with 19 bases in between.

The chain has TRBV6-6 and TRBJ1-2; tentative D call: TRBD1 (5 bases). CDR3 length equals 14 residues. Germline V CDR1 and CDR2: MNHNY, SVGAGI (reference sequence). V lost 7 bases and J lost 2, with 14 bases in between. The CDR3 region has the DNA TGTGCCAGCAACCCACAGGTTTCAAACTATGGCTACACCTTC. Residues: CASNPQVSNYGYTF.